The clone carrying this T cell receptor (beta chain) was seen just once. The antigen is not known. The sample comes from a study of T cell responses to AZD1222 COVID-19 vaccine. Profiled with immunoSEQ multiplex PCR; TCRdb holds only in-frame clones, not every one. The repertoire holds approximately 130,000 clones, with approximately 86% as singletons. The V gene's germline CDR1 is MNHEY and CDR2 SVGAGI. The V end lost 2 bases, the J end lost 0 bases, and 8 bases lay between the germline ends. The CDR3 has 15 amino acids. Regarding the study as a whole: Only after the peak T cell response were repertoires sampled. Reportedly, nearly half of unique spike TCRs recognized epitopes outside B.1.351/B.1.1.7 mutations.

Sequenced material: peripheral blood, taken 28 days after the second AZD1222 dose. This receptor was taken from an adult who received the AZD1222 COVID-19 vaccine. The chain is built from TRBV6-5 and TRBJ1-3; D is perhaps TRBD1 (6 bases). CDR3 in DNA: TGTGCCAGCAGTTACGCGACAGGCTCTGGAAACACCATATATTTT. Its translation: CASSYATGSGNTIYF.